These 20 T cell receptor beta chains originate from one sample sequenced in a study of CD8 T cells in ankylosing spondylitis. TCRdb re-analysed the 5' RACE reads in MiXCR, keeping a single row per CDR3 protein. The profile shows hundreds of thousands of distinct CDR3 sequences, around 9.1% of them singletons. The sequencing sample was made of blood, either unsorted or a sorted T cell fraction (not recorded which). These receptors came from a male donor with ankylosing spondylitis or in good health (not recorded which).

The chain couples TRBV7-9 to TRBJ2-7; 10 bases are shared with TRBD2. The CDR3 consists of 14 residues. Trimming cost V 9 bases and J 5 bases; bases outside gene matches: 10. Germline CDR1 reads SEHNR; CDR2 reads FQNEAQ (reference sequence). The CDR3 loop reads CASSFSGRRDEQYF. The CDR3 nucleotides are TGTGCCAGTTCGTTTAGCGGGAGGAGAGACGAGCAGTACTTC.

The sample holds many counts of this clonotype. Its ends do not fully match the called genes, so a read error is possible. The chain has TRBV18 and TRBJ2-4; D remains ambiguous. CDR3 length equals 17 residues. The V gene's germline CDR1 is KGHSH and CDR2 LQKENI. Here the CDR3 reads CASSPPHPQLNKNIQYF. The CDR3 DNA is TGTGCCAGCTCCCCACCTCACCCCCAACTTAACAAAAACATTCAGTACTTC. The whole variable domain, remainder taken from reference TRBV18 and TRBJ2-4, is NAGVMQNPRHLVRRRGQEARLRCSPMKGHSHVYWYRQLPEEGLKFMVYLQKENIIDESGMPKERFSAEFPKEGPSILRIQQVVRGDSAAYFCASSPPHPQLNKNIQYFGAGTRLSVL.

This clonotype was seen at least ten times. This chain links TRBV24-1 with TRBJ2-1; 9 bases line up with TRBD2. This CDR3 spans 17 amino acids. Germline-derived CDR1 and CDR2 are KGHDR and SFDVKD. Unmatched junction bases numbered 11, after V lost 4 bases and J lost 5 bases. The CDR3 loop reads CATSERWGLALNNEQFF. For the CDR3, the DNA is TGTGCCACCAGTGAGCGCTGGGGACTAGCCTTGAACAATGAGCAGTTCTTC.

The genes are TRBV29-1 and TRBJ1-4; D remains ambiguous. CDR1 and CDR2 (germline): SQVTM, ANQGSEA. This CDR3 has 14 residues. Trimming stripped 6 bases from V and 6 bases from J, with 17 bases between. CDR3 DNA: TGCAGCGTCTCCCCGAGAGGTTTGGATGAAAAACTGTTTTTT. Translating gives CSVSPRGLDEKLFF.

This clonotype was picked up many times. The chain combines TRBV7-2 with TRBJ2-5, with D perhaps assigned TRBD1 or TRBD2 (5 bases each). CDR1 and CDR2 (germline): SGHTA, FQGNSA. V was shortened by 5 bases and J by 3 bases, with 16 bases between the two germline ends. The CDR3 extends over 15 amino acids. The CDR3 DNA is TGTGCCAGCAGCCCGAGGGTGGGGGTCGAAGAGACCCAGTACTTC. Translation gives CASSPRVGVEETQYF.

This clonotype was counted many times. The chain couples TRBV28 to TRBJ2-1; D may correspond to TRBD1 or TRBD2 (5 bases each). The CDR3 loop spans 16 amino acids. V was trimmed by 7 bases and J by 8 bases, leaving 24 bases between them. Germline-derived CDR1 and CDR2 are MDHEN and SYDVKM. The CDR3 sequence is CASKPMGEFMMYEQFF. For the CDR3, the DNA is TGTGCCAGCAAACCCATGGGGGAATTTATGATGTATGAGCAGTTCTTC.

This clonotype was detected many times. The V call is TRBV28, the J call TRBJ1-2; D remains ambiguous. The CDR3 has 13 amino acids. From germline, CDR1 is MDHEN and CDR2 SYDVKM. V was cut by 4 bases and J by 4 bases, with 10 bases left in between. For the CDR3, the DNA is TGTGCCAGCAGTTCTGGCAACTCCTATGGCTACACCTTC. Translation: CASSSGNSYGYTF.

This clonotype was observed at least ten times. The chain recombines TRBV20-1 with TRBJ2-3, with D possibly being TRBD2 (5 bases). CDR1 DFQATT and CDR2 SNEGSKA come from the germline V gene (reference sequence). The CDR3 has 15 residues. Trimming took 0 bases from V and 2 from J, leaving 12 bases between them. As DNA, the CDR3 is TGCAGTGCTAGAGATTGGGAGCTGTTCACAGATACGCAGTATTTT. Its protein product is CSARDWELFTDTQYF.

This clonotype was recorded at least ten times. The CDR3 nucleotides are TGTGCCAGCAGCTTCACGGAGAATCAGCCCCAGCATTTT. Translated: CASSFTENQPQHF. The chain recombines TRBV7-2 with TRBJ1-5, with D unclear. Germline V gene data show CDR1 as SGHTA and CDR2 as FQGNSA. Trimming removed 3 bases at V and 4 bases at J, with 7 bases between. CDR3 length: 13 amino acids. The full variable domain, with the rest looked up from reference TRBV7-2 and TRBJ1-5, is GAGVSQSPSNKVTEKGKDVELRCDPISGHTALYWYRQSLGQGLEFLIYFQGNSAPDKSGLPSDRFSAERTGGSVSTLTIQRTQQEDSAVYLCASSFTENQPQHFGDGTRLSIL.

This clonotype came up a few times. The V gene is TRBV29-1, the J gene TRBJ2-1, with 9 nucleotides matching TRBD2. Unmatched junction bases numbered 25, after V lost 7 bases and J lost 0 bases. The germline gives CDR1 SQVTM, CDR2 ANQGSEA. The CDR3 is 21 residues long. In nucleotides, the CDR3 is TGCAGCGGGTACGGGGGGGTGGGAACGGGACTAGCACCGAGCTCCTACAATGAGCAGTTCTTC. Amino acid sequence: CSGYGGVGTGLAPSSYNEQFF.

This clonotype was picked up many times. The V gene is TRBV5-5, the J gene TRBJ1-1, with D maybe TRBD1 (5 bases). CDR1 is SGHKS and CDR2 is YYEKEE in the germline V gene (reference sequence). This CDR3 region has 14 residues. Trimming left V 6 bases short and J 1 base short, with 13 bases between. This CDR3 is CASTWAGQNTEAFF. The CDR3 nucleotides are TGTGCCAGCACTTGGGCGGGGCAGAACACTGAAGCTTTCTTT.

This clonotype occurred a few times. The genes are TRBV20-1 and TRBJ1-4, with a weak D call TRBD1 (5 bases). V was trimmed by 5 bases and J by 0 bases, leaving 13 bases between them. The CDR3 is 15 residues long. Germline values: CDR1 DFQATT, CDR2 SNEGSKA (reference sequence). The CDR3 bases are TGCAGTGCTTTCAAACCGGGGGCAACTAATGAAAAACTGTTTTTT. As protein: CSAFKPGATNEKLFF.

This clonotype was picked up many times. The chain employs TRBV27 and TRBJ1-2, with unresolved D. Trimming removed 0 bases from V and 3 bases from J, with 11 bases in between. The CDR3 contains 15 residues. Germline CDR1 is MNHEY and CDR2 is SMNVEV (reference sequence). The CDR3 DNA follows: TGTGCCAGCAGTTTATCGTCAGGAGCCTACTATGGCTACACCTTC. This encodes CASSLSSGAYYGYTF.

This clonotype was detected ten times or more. Written as DNA, the CDR3 is TGTGCCAGCAGCCAAGTAGGCTTGACAGAGAACACTGAAGCTTTCTTT. It translates to CASSQVGLTENTEAFF. V is TRBV4-2 and J is TRBJ1-1; possibly TRBD1 for D (5 bases). This CDR3 contains 16 residues. Trimming took 1 base from V and 1 from J, leaving 13 bases between them. Germline V gives CDR1 LGHNA, CDR2 YNFKEQ.

The CDR3 nucleotides are TGTGCCAGTTCCCACAGAGGGGATCGCTACACCTTC. Translation: CASSHRGDRYTF. J is TRBJ1-2 and V is TRBV6-5, with a possible D match to TRBD1 (5 bases). The CDR3 is 12 amino acids. Germline values: CDR1 MNHEY, CDR2 SVGAGI. With 9 bases removed from V and 9 bases from J, the gap between germline ends came to 17 bases.

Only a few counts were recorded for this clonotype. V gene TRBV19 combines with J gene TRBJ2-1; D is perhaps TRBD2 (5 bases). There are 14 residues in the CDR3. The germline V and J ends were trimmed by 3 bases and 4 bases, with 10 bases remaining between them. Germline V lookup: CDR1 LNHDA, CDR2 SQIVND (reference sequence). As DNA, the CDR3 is TGTGCCAGTAGTATTGCCGGGATATACAATGAGCAGTTCTTC. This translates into CASSIAGIYNEQFF.

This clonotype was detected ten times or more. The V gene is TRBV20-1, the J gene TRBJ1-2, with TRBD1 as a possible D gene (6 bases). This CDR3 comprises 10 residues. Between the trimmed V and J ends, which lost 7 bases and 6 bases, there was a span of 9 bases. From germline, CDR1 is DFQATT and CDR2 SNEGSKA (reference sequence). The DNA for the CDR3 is TGCAGTGTCTCAGGGGATGGCTACACCTTC. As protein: CSVSGDGYTF.

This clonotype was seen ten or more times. The CDR3 DNA reads as TGTGCCAGCAGTGAGTGGAACGAGCAGTACTTC. It translates to CASSEWNEQYF. The gene calls are TRBV2 and TRBJ2-7, with no clear D. The CDR3 contains 11 residues. Germline V CDR1 and CDR2: SNHLY, FYNNEI. Trimming shortened V by 3 bases and J by 5 bases, and 5 bases separated the two germline ends.

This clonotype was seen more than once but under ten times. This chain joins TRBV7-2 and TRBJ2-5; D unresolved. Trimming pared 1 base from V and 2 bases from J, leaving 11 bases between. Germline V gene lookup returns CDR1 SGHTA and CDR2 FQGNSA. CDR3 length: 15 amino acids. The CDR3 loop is CASSLDRPPQETQYF. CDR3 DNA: TGTGCCAGCAGCTTAGATAGGCCCCCTCAAGAGACCCAGTACTTC.

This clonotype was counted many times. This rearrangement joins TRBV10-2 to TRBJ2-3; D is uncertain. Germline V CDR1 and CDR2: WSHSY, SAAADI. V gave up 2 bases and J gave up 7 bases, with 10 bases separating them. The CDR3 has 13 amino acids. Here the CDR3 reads CASSESSVYTQYF. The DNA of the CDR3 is TGCGCCAGCAGTGAGAGTTCCGTGTATACGCAGTATTTT.